The sequence of this T cell receptor beta chain was determined in a study of cytomegalovirus exposure and HLA in healthy donors. PCR employed 60 Vbeta and 13 Jbeta primers. Some clones are missing from TCRdb's copy, which holds only in-frame ones; the method was immunoSEQ multiplex PCR. The table includes 98,000 or so clones, roughly 80% detected once. Regarding this clone: The antigen remains undetermined.

Study-wide results and caveats: A later analysis reported that several of the most significant clusters appeared to be linked to common viral pathogens, among them Epstein-Barr virus. Productive status was seen about 87% or about 30% of the time for most TCR beta V segments in an earlier analysis. Indistinguishable V segments, including TRBV6-2 and TRBV6-3, were excluded.

Healthy people donating bone marrow made up the donors. The CDR3 is made up of 15 amino acids. Germline V gene data show CDR1 as LNHDA and CDR2 as SQIVND (reference sequence). V lost 6 bases, J lost 5 bases, and 19 bases lay in between. The rearrangement joins TRBV19 to TRBJ1-2; no reliable D call. This clonotype was obtained from a woman aged 40 to 55 in good health and CMV-seronegative. Sequencing was performed on PBMCs. The CDR3 region has the DNA TGTGCCAGTAGCCGGAGGGCAAGCTTGGGGTATGGCTACACCTTC. Translated, it gives CASSRRASLGYGYTF.